Presented here are 30 T cell receptor beta chains from one specimen sequenced in a study of blood T cells in healthy people across ages. With a J-beta primer mix and a sample-barcoded 5' primer, a second PCR ran about 6 to 11 cycles. MiXCR, run by TCRdb on the 5' RACE reads, gives a single entry per CDR3 protein. The sample comprises around 1,000,000 distinct CDR3 sequences, 20% to 25% of which are singletons, and around 0.7% rests with the top ten. The sample was also reused in another study, on T cells of mothers and their children.

The sequencing sample was made of blood. The receptors here all came from a girl aged 2 to 9 in good health.

The table lists this clonotype with a few counts. The V and J genes are TRBV5-1 and TRBJ1-2; unclear D gene. Germline CDR1 reads SGHRS; CDR2 reads YFSETQ. The length of the CDR3 is 14 residues. Trimming took 1 base from V and 8 from J, leaving 15 bases between them. CDR3 amino acids: CASSLSPRQEGYTF. The CDR3 DNA reads TGCGCCAGCAGCTTGTCGCCTCGGCAGGAGGGCTACACCTTC.

The J gene is TRBJ1-6, the V gene TRBV9; D is uncertain. Germline CDR1 and CDR2: SGDLS and YYNGEE. Trimming pared 4 bases from V and 9 bases from J, leaving 11 bases between. This CDR3 is 13 amino acids long. The CDR3 spells CASSFGESSPLHF. CDR3 nucleotides: TGTGCCAGCAGCTTCGGGGAATCTTCACCCCTCCACTTT.

This clonotype showed up just a few times. This sequence joins TRBV27 and TRBJ1-1; D gene unclear. Germline values: CDR1 MNHEY, CDR2 SMNVEV (reference sequence). The CDR3 has 14 amino acids. The V gene lost 2 bases and the J gene lost 4 bases, with 11 bases spanning the gap. The CDR3 spells CASSLLPLGTEAFF. The CDR3 nucleotides read TGTGCCAGCAGTTTACTTCCCCTCGGCACTGAAGCTTTCTTT.

The rearrangement links TRBV7-2 to TRBJ1-4; perhaps TRBD1 as D (6 bases). CDR1 is SGHTA and CDR2 is FQGNSA in the germline V gene. The CDR3 sequence is 16 residues long. The V end was cut by 5 bases, the J end by 1 base, with 14 bases between. The CDR3 DNA follows: TGTGCCAGCAGCGCCCACAGGGCTGAAACTAATGAAAAACTGTTTTTT. Protein: CASSAHRAETNEKLFF.

V and J are TRBV7-2 and TRBJ2-1, with D unresolved. Germline loops: CDR1 SGHTA, CDR2 FQGNSA. This CDR3 is 13 amino acids long. The ends were cut back, 6 bases at V and 2 bases at J, with 8 bases in the middle. The CDR3 here is CASRNPPYNEQFF. The CDR3, as DNA: TGTGCCAGCAGGAATCCTCCCTACAATGAGCAGTTCTTC.

V is TRBV14 and J is TRBJ2-5; D could derive from TRBD1 or TRBD2 (5 bases each). Per the germline V gene, CDR1 is SGHDN and CDR2 is FVKESK. V dropped 3 bases and J dropped 9 bases, with 20 bases sitting between them. This CDR3 is 15 amino acids long. CDR3 in amino acids: CASSHTGTNLLAQYF. The CDR3 bases are TGTGCCAGCAGCCACACCGGGACCAACCTATTGGCCCAGTACTTC.

This clonotype was seen a few times. This chain joins TRBV7-8 and TRBJ2-2, with D unclear. The germline V and J ends were trimmed by 5 bases and 5 bases, with 12 bases remaining between them. This CDR3 has 14 residues. CDR1 is SGHVS and CDR2 is FQNEAQ in the germline V gene. The CDR3 coding sequence is TGTGCCAGCAGCCATCCCCCAGAAACCGGGGAGCTGTTTTTT. Encoded protein: CASSHPPETGELFF. The full variable domain, with the rest looked up from reference TRBV7-8 and TRBJ2-2, is GAGVSQSPRYKVAKRGQDVALRCDPISGHVSLFWYQQALGQGPEFLTYFQNEAQLDKSGLPSDRFFAERPEGSVSTLKIQRTQQEDSAVYLCASSHPPETGELFFGEGSRLTVL.

This clonotype occurred many times. The genes are TRBV7-8 and TRBJ2-4; the D call may be TRBD1 or TRBD2 (5 bases each). V lost 4 bases, J lost 3 bases, and 19 bases lay in between. Germline CDR1 reads SGHVS; CDR2 reads FQNEAQ. There are 17 residues in the CDR3. CDR3 sequence: CASSSWMGVLGKNIQYF. CDR3 nucleotide sequence: TGTGCCAGCAGCTCCTGGATGGGGGTTTTGGGCAAAAACATTCAGTACTTC.

The V gene is TRBV7-9, the J gene TRBJ2-7; TRBD2 matches 14 bases. In germline, CDR1 is SEHNR, CDR2 FQNEAQ (reference sequence). J was trimmed by 4 bases and V by 0 bases; bases with no gene match: 8. This CDR3 has 18 amino acids. The chain's CDR3 is CASSLAEGLAGGRYEQYF. The CDR3 nucleotides are TGTGCCAGCAGCTTAGCAGAAGGACTAGCGGGAGGTCGGTACGAGCAGTACTTC.

This clonotype was observed once. The V gene is TRBV5-1, the J gene TRBJ2-2, with D hard to call. This CDR3 region has 15 residues. Trimming shortened V by 8 bases and J by 1 base, and 15 bases separated the two germline ends. Germline V lookup: CDR1 SGHRS, CDR2 YFSETQ. The CDR3, as DNA: TGCGCCAGTCGTGCGGTAGGAAAGAACACCGGGGAGCTGTTTTTT. As protein: CASRAVGKNTGELFF.

The chain uses TRBV5-1 and TRBJ2-3, with D perhaps assigned TRBD1 or TRBD2 (5 bases each). Deletions cut 4 bases from V and 5 bases from J, with 14 bases between. The CDR3 runs to 14 residues. Looked up from germline, CDR1 is SGHRS and CDR2 is YFSETQ. CDR3 sequence reads: CASSVGPERDTQYF. DNA for the CDR3: TGCGCCAGCAGCGTGGGACCGGAAAGAGATACGCAGTATTTT.

There are a few counts of this clonotype. The chain recombines TRBV15 with TRBJ2-4, with D unclear. Trimming left V 1 base short and J 6 bases short, with 16 bases between. Germline values: CDR1 LNHNV, CDR2 YYDKDF (reference sequence). This CDR3 comprises 16 residues. CDR3 in DNA: TGTGCCACCAGCAGAGCTCTACACAGAAAAACAAACATTCAGTACTTC. It translates to CATSRALHRKTNIQYF.

The chain joins TRBV13 to TRBJ2-3; D tentatively reads TRBD1 or TRBD2 (5 bases each). Between the trimmed V and J ends, which lost 3 bases and 1 base, there was a span of 11 bases. The CDR3 totals 15 residues. The V gene's germline CDR1 is PRHDT and CDR2 FYEKMQ (reference sequence). The CDR3 DNA follows: TGTGCCAGCAGCTTCCTAAGGGACCGCACAGATACGCAGTATTTT. Amino acids: CASSFLRDRTDTQYF.

This clonotype was counted only a few times. The chain is built from TRBV12-3 or TRBV12-4 and TRBJ2-1; 7 bases map to TRBD2. The CDR3 has 15 residues. Trimming cost V 6 bases and J 3 bases; bases outside gene matches: 8. The chain's CDR3 is CASRTSRRVYNEQFF. CDR3 sequence (DNA): TGTGCCAGCAGGACTAGCCGGAGGGTCTACAATGAGCAGTTCTTC.

The chain combines TRBV15 with TRBJ2-3; TRBD1 aligns across 9 bases. The V and J ends lost 2 bases and 3 bases, in that order; junction bases with no gene match: 9. CDR3 length: 17 amino acids. Germline lookup yields CDR1 LNHNV and CDR2 YYDKDF (reference sequence). The CDR3 bases are TGTGCCACCAGCAGACGTACCGGGACAGGGAAGACAGATACGCAGTATTTT. It specifies CATSRRTGTGKTDTQYF.

The chain combines TRBV5-1 with TRBJ1-1; 10 bases match TRBD1. This CDR3 has 15 residues. Germline values: CDR1 SGHRS, CDR2 YFSETQ. V gave up 3 bases and J gave up 6 bases; unmatched junction bases: 8. CDR3 sequence (DNA): TGCGCCAGCAGCTGGGGGGACAGGGGCGGGCCTGAAGCTTTCTTT. Translation gives CASSWGDRGGPEAFF.

This clonotype was seen more than once but under ten times. The chain uses TRBV20-1 and TRBJ2-3, with D tentatively TRBD1 or TRBD2 (5 bases each). This CDR3 has 13 amino acids. V was cut by 3 bases and J by 3 bases, with 10 bases left in between. Germline V gene data show CDR1 as DFQATT and CDR2 as SNEGSKA (reference sequence). The CDR3 protein is CSASGDLTDTQYF. CDR3 nucleotide sequence: TGCAGTGCTAGCGGGGACCTTACAGATACGCAGTATTTT.

In this sample, this clonotype turned up a few times. The chain recombines TRBV20-1 with TRBJ1-2, with D perhaps matching TRBD1 (6 bases). The V gene lost 5 bases and the J gene lost 8 bases, with 12 bases spanning the gap. The germline gives CDR1 DFQATT, CDR2 SNEGSKA (reference sequence). The CDR3 contains 11 residues. CDR3 nucleotide sequence: TGCAGTGCTGAACCCCAGGGGGGCTACACCTTC. Translation gives CSAEPQGGYTF.

This clonotype was recorded once. The chain joins TRBV4-1 to TRBJ2-1, with D possibly matching TRBD2 (6 bases). Germline values: CDR1 MGHRA, CDR2 YSYEKL. V was pared by 5 bases and J by 6 bases, with 23 bases between. This CDR3 is built from 17 residues. As DNA, the CDR3 is TGCGCCAGCAGCGCCCGAAAGAACATAGCGGAGCGCAATGAGCAGTTCTTC. This codes for CASSARKNIAERNEQFF.

This clonotype was seen more than once but under ten times. The V gene is TRBV4-2, the J gene TRBJ2-5; 8 bases fit TRBD2. The germline V gene has CDR1 LGHNA and CDR2 YNFKEQ. The CDR3 spans 15 residues. The junction had 8 bases not matched to a gene; V was cut back by 2 bases and J by 6 bases. DNA for the CDR3: TGTGCCAGCAGCCAAATAGCCCGCGGGGGGCAGACCCAGTACTTC. Protein sequence: CASSQIARGGQTQYF.

The CDR3 loop is CASSTRTGRAFF. CDR3 in DNA: TGTGCCAGCAGTACGAGGACAGGGAGGGCTTTCTTT. The V call is TRBV25-1, the J call TRBJ1-1, with 8 bases lining up with TRBD1. V lost 5 bases and J lost 11; bases outside the gene matches: 7. Germline CDR1 MGHDK, CDR2 SYGVNS. This CDR3 contains 12 residues.

This clonotype was seen a few times. The CDR3 DNA follows: TGTGCCAGCAGCTTCTCGATGGGACAGGGGAATGAAAAACTGTTTTTT. It translates to CASSFSMGQGNEKLFF. V gene TRBV5-5 combines with J gene TRBJ1-4; the match to TRBD1 covers 10 bases. CDR1 and CDR2 (germline): SGHKS, YYEKEE (reference sequence). The V gene end was trimmed by 2 bases and the J gene end by 5 bases; junction bases not matched to a gene: 6. The CDR3 has 16 residues.

J is TRBJ2-1 and V is TRBV29-1; D is unresolved. Trimming removed 2 bases from V and 6 bases from J, with 8 bases in between. The CDR3 extends over 12 amino acids. Germline V lookup: CDR1 SQVTM, CDR2 ANQGSEA. Written as DNA, the CDR3 is TGCAGCGTTGAATCGAACAGCAATGAGCAGTTCTTC. Protein: CSVESNSNEQFF.

The gene calls are TRBV28 and TRBJ2-1; D is uncertain. The CDR3 consists of 15 residues. The V gene lost 6 bases and the J gene lost 0 bases, with 12 bases spanning the gap. Germline V gene lookup returns CDR1 MDHEN and CDR2 SYDVKM. The CDR3 spells CASSYGPNSYNEQFF. CDR3 nucleotides: TGTGCCAGCAGCTACGGGCCCAACTCCTACAATGAGCAGTTCTTC.

This clonotype was seen more than once but under ten times. This chain's CDR3 is CASSLGGNSAYEQYF. CDR3 in DNA: TGTGCCAGCAGCTTAGGGGGGAACTCGGCCTACGAGCAGTACTTC. V is TRBV7-9 and J is TRBJ2-7; D is perhaps TRBD1 or TRBD2 (5 bases each). The germline V gene has CDR1 SEHNR and CDR2 FQNEAQ (reference sequence). The CDR3 sequence is 15 residues long. V was pared by 1 base and J by 2 bases, with 12 bases between.

The rearrangement links TRBV19 to TRBJ2-7; D is perhaps TRBD1 or TRBD2 (5 bases each). The CDR3 is 13 residues long. CDR1 and CDR2 from the germline V gene are LNHDA and SQIVND (reference sequence). Trimming pared 8 bases from V and 3 bases from J, leaving 14 bases between. CDR3 in amino acids: CASARDGNYEQYF. CDR3 in DNA: TGTGCCAGTGCCCGGGACGGAAACTACGAGCAGTACTTC.

This clonotype turned up a few times. The genes are TRBV20-1 and TRBJ2-1; 9 bases match TRBD1. The V segment lost 5 bases and the J segment 1 base; nucleotides outside the gene matches: 3. Germline V gives CDR1 DFQATT, CDR2 SNEGSKA (reference sequence). There are 14 residues in the CDR3. Here the CDR3 reads CSAGGQGSYNEQFF. The CDR3 nucleotides are TGCAGTGCTGGGGGACAGGGTTCCTACAATGAGCAGTTCTTC.

This clonotype came up a few times. CDR3 in amino acids: CASSRQGGESYGIQYF. The CDR3 nucleotides read TGTGCCAGTAGCCGTCAGGGGGGGGAAAGTTACGGCATTCAGTACTTC. The chain links TRBV19 to TRBJ2-4; the D gene could be TRBD1 or TRBD2 (7 bases each). Germline V gene sequence: CDR1 LNHDA, CDR2 SQIVND (reference sequence). Trimming removed 6 bases from V and 9 bases from J, with 24 bases in between. CDR3 length: 16 amino acids.

This chain joins TRBV5-1 and TRBJ2-7, with D possibly TRBD1 on 6 matching bases. This CDR3 is built from 13 residues. CDR1 SGHRS and CDR2 YFSETQ come from the germline V gene. V lost 7 bases and J lost 1, with 12 bases in between. CDR3 sequence: CASWGRSSYEQYF. The CDR3 region has the DNA TGCGCCAGCTGGGGGCGGTCTTCCTACGAGCAGTACTTC.

This clonotype was counted ten times or more. The rearrangement links TRBV7-2 to TRBJ2-5, with D perhaps assigned TRBD1 or TRBD2 (5 bases each). This CDR3 is 13 amino acids long. V lost 6 bases and J lost 5, with 13 bases in between. Germline CDR1 is SGHTA and CDR2 is FQGNSA. The CDR3, as DNA: TGTGCCAGCAGTTCCCAGGGCGGGGAGACCCAGTACTTC. Translating gives CASSSQGGETQYF.